These 20 T cell receptor beta chains came from one sample sequenced in a study of blood T cell repertoires in COVID-19. This table comes from immunoSEQ multiplex PCR, and its TCRdb copy is limited to in-frame clones, with some not included. This sample has 100,000 to 150,000 clones; roughly 83% occur once, and the top ten carry more than 1.2%. Sample: peripheral blood. Receptor source: a man in his fifties or sixties with acute or convalescent COVID-19.

This CDR3 is CASSPRDRPRTSSWQPQHF. The CDR3 DNA sequence: TGTGCCAGCAGCCCACGAGACAGGCCGAGAACTTCCTCTTGGCAGCCCCAGCATTTT. This chain links TRBV5-7 with TRBJ1-5; possibly TRBD1 for D (6 bases). TRBV5-7 belongs to the ORF category, with a function that is uncertain. This CDR3 contains 19 residues. V lost 4 bases, J lost 7 bases, and 30 bases lay in between.

The chain's CDR3 is CASSLLSGNTIYF. The CDR3 DNA follows: TGCGCCAGCAGCTTACTCTCTGGAAACACCATATATTTT. The gene calls are TRBV5-1 and TRBJ1-3; D not resolved. V gave up 2 bases and J gave up 0 bases, with 3 bases separating them. Germline V CDR1 and CDR2: SGHRS, YFSETQ. The CDR3 has 13 residues.

The chain couples TRBV13 to TRBJ1-5; D is undetermined. Between the trimmed V and J ends, which lost 4 bases and 7 bases, there was a span of 11 bases. From germline, CDR1 is PRHDT and CDR2 FYEKMQ (reference sequence). This CDR3 is built from 13 residues. The CDR3 spells CASSSTNRQPQHF. The CDR3 DNA is TGTGCCAGCAGCTCCACAAATCGACAGCCCCAGCATTTT. The variable domain in full, with the rest retrieved from reference TRBV13 and TRBJ1-5, is AAGVIQSPRHLIKEKRETATLKCYPIPRHDTVYWYQQGPGQDPQFLISFYEKMQSDKGSIPDRFSAQQFSDYHSELNMSSLELGDSALYFCASSSTNRQPQHFGDGTRLSIL.

This clone was observed once. The gene calls are TRBV5-8 and TRBJ1-3; D is unclear. Germline V lookup: CDR1 SGHTS, CDR2 YDEGEE. The CDR3 is made up of 13 amino acids. Deletions cut 2 bases from V and 5 bases from J, with 8 bases between. In nucleotides, the CDR3 is TGTGCCAGCAGCTTCAGTGCTCGAAACACCATATATTTT. Protein: CASSFSARNTIYF. The complete variable domain, with remaining parts taken from reference TRBV5-8 and TRBJ1-3, reads EAGVTQSPTHLIKTRGQQATLRCSPISGHTSVYWYQQALGLGLQFLLWYDEGEERNRGNFPPRFSGRQFPNYSSELNVNALELEDSALYLCASSFSARNTIYFGEGSWLTVV.

Remarks on this clone: The junction shows a germline mismatch at one end, possibly a read error. This rearrangement joins TRBV5-1 to TRBJ2-7; TRBD1 might be the D (6 bases). Germline V gene sequence: CDR1 SGHRS, CDR2 YFSETQ. This CDR3 contains 16 residues. The CDR3 DNA sequence: TGCGCCAGCAGCGCTGTAGGGTCAGGGGTCCCCTATGAGCAGTACTTC. Protein product: CASSAVGSGVPYEQYF.

This chain connects TRBV11-2 to TRBJ2-1; 9 bases match TRBD2. Germline lookup yields CDR1 SGHAT and CDR2 FQNNGV. The CDR3 is 16 residues long. The J segment lost 4 bases and the V segment lost 5 bases, leaving 9 bases of the junction unmatched. CDR3 nucleotide sequence: TGTGCCAGCAGCCTACCGGGTAGCGGGAGATACAATGAGCAGTTCTTC. Its protein is CASSLPGSGRYNEQFF. Complete variable domain (other parts from reference TRBV11-2 and TRBJ2-1): EAGVAQSPRYKIIEKRQSVAFWCNPISGHATLYWYQQILGQGPKLLIQFQNNGVVDDSQLPKDRFSAERLKGVDSTLKIQPAKLEDSAVYLCASSLPGSGRYNEQFFGPGTRLTVL.

The chain links TRBV28 to TRBJ2-7; possible D gene TRBD1, 6 bases. Germline V gene sequence: CDR1 MDHEN, CDR2 SYDVKM. This CDR3 has 19 amino acids. V was pared by 4 bases and J by 4 bases, with 29 bases between. For the CDR3, the DNA is TGTGCCAGCAGTTCACCGATCCAGAAACAGGGTAGGGCTTGGTACGAGCAGTACTTC. This gives the protein CASSSPIQKQGRAWYEQYF.

The chain combines TRBV10-2 with TRBJ2-2; 7 bases are a match to TRBD2. The junction had 5 bases not matched to a gene; V was cut back by 6 bases and J by 7 bases. This CDR3 has 13 residues. Germline assignment: CDR1 WSHSY and CDR2 SAAADI. CDR3 bases: TGCGCCAGCAGGTCCGCTAGCGGCGGGGAGCTGTTTTTT. This sequence encodes CASRSASGGELFF.

This clone was recorded many times. This chain joins TRBV6-1 and TRBJ1-1; perhaps TRBD1 as D (6 bases). Germline lookup yields CDR1 MNHNS and CDR2 SASEGT. V was pared by 2 bases and J by 6 bases, with 13 bases between. CDR3 length: 14 residues. This CDR3 reads CASSESQGIAEAFF. The CDR3, as DNA: TGTGCCAGCAGTGAATCACAGGGTATAGCTGAAGCTTTCTTT.

The rearrangement links TRBV4-2 to TRBJ2-1; TRBD1 matches at 10 bases. Trimming at V came to 1 base and at J to 6 bases, leaving 6 bases not matched to a gene. The CDR3 runs 16 residues. CDR1 is LGHNA, CDR2 YNFKEQ, per germline. The CDR3 spells CASSQGFGTGANEQFF. Written as DNA, the CDR3 is TGTGCCAGCAGCCAAGGTTTCGGGACAGGGGCCAATGAGCAGTTCTTC.

This rearrangement joins TRBV5-1 to TRBJ2-3; 7 bases align to TRBD2. Germline CDR1 and CDR2: SGHRS and YFSETQ. After removal of 0 bases from V and 6 bases from J, the junction contained 4 bases not matched to a gene. This CDR3 comprises 14 residues. As DNA, the CDR3 is TGCGCCAGCAGCTTGGGGACTAGTTCTGATACGCAGTATTTT. As protein: CASSLGTSSDTQYF.

J is TRBJ1-5 and V is TRBV27; D ambiguous. Per the germline V gene, CDR1 is MNHEY and CDR2 is SMNVEV (reference sequence). This CDR3 comprises 18 residues. The ends were cut back, 2 bases at V and 0 bases at J, with 17 bases in the middle. The CDR3 region has the DNA TGTGCCAGCAGTTTAGGCGCTTTGAGAGCGTATAGCAATCAGCCCCAGCATTTT. Protein product: CASSLGALRAYSNQPQHF.

This clone was seen more than once but under ten times. This chain links TRBV29-1 with TRBJ1-1, with D perhaps TRBD1 (5 bases). Per germline, CDR1 SQVTM and CDR2 ANQGSEA. V dropped 4 bases and J dropped 0 bases, with 15 bases sitting between them. The CDR3 spans 15 residues. The CDR3 spells CSVGQGQGVNTEAFF. Written as DNA, the CDR3 is TGCAGCGTTGGGCAGGGCCAAGGGGTGAACACTGAAGCTTTCTTT.

The chain combines TRBV5-1 with TRBJ2-5, with 7 bases lining up with TRBD1. V lost 2 bases to trimming and J lost 4 bases; unmatched junction nucleotides: 5. This CDR3 region has 14 residues. Germline-derived CDR1 and CDR2 are SGHRS and YFSETQ. CDR3 DNA sequence: TGCGCCAGCAGCTTTGTGGCAGGGGGAGAGACCCAGTACTTC. Translated: CASSFVAGGETQYF.

V gene TRBV5-6 combines with J gene TRBJ2-5, with D possibly being TRBD2 (5 bases). The germline CDR1 and CDR2 sequences are SGHDT and YYEEEE. Trimming removed 3 bases from V and 5 bases from J, with 8 bases in between. The CDR3 has 12 amino acids. The CDR3 region has the DNA TGTGCCAGCAGCTACGAGGGCGAGACCCAGTACTTC. It specifies CASSYEGETQYF.

The gene calls are TRBV18 and TRBJ2-1; 8 bases line up with TRBD2. The V and J ends lost 4 bases and 6 bases, in that order; junction bases with no gene match: 5. The CDR3 covers 14 residues. CDR1 is KGHSH and CDR2 is LQKENI in the germline V gene. CDR3: CASSQRGGTNEQFF. For the CDR3, the DNA is TGTGCCAGCTCACAACGGGGGGGAACCAATGAGCAGTTCTTC.

This sequence joins TRBV19 and TRBJ2-7, with TRBD2 identical over 8 bases. The CDR3 is made up of 14 amino acids. CDR1 is LNHDA and CDR2 is SQIVND in the germline V gene (reference sequence). Trimming at V came to 3 bases and at J to 5 bases, leaving 6 bases not matched to a gene. The CDR3 loop reads CASSIKREWNEQYF. For the CDR3, the DNA is TGTGCCAGTAGTATCAAGCGGGAGTGGAACGAGCAGTACTTC.

The chain has TRBV30 and TRBJ1-2, with a weak D call TRBD1 (6 bases). From germline, CDR1 is GTSNPN and CDR2 SVGIG (reference sequence). Between the trimmed V and J ends, which lost 7 bases and 7 bases, there was a span of 13 bases. The CDR3 loop spans 11 amino acids. The CDR3 coding sequence is TGTGCCTCCACGTCGACAGGTGGCTACACCTTC. Its protein product is CASTSTGGYTF.

The chain is built from TRBV5-1 and TRBJ1-6, with D unclear. Between the trimmed V and J ends, which lost 4 bases and 7 bases, there was a span of 12 bases. CDR1 and CDR2 from the germline V gene are SGHRS and YFSETQ. This CDR3 contains 14 residues. The CDR3 sequence is CASSGTGGNSPLHF. CDR3 nucleotides: TGCGCCAGCAGCGGAACTGGAGGGAATTCACCCCTCCACTTT.

V is TRBV6-5 and J is TRBJ2-7; 10 bases fit TRBD1. J was trimmed by 5 bases and V by 6 bases; bases with no gene match: 7. The CDR3 spans 14 residues. Germline values: CDR1 MNHEY, CDR2 SVGAGI. This CDR3 is CASSMGQGFNEQYF. In nucleotides, the CDR3 is TGTGCCAGCAGCATGGGACAGGGGTTTAACGAGCAGTACTTC.